This T cell receptor (beta chain) appears in the sequencing data of a study of blood T cell repertoires in COVID-19. Study summary: Samples representing acute and convalescent COVID-19 were sourced from the United States, Italy and Spain. T cells, B-cell-depleted T cells, or PBMCs supplied cDNA or gDNA.

The CDR3 covers 14 residues. Losses at the gene ends were 1 base for V and 5 bases for J; bases not matched to a gene: 5. CDR1 and CDR2 (germline): SEHNR, FQNEAQ (reference sequence). Two negative PCRs, clearance, or symptom resolution characterized the recovered Cohort 3 donors. As handled by the study authors: Amplification of reference gene primers provided the estimated nucleated cell counts. Clones were read by immunoSEQ multiplex PCR, and TCRdb kept only the in-frame ones, dropping some. From that table come the V and J calls and clone size; the DNA was used to work out D and trimming. The table lists around 480,000 clones, approximately 90% of them singletons.

Sequencing used PBMCs or T cells enriched from blood (not recorded which). The source of this sequence is a woman under 30 who had recovered from COVID-19. J is TRBJ2-7 and V is TRBV7-9, with TRBD2 matching 7 bases. CDR3 in amino acids: CASSLGDSGDEQYF. Written as DNA, the CDR3 is TGTGCCAGCAGCTTAGGCGACAGCGGGGACGAGCAGTACTTC.